One T cell receptor beta chain is described in this entry. Sequencing used immunoSEQ multiplex PCR; TCRdb keeps in-frame clones, though not all of them. The sample includes under 60,000 clones, around nine tenths seen only once; the top ten take approximately 7%. Time point indicated: cycle 4 day 1 (C4D1), after about 6 weeks of nivolumab. Relapse after autologous stem cell transplantation occurred in every patient, and brentuximab vedotin exposure varied. The sample comes from a study of PD-1 blockade in classical Hodgkin lymphoma. Germline-derived CDR1 and CDR2 are MDHEN and SYDVKM. This CDR3 is built from 19 residues. Trimming removed 3 bases from V and 6 bases from J, with 29 bases in between.

This chain joins TRBV28 and TRBJ2-5; either TRBD1 or TRBD2 may supply D (6 bases each). The sequences come from peripheral blood mononuclear cells (PBMCs), collected before the fourth cycle of nivolumab. The receptor was isolated from a human donor with classical Hodgkin lymphoma. CDR3 sequence reads: CASSFGDPGAQIGSKTQYF. For the CDR3, the DNA is TGTGCCAGCAGTTTTGGAGATCCGGGGGCGCAAATCGGTAGTAAGACCCAGTACTTC.